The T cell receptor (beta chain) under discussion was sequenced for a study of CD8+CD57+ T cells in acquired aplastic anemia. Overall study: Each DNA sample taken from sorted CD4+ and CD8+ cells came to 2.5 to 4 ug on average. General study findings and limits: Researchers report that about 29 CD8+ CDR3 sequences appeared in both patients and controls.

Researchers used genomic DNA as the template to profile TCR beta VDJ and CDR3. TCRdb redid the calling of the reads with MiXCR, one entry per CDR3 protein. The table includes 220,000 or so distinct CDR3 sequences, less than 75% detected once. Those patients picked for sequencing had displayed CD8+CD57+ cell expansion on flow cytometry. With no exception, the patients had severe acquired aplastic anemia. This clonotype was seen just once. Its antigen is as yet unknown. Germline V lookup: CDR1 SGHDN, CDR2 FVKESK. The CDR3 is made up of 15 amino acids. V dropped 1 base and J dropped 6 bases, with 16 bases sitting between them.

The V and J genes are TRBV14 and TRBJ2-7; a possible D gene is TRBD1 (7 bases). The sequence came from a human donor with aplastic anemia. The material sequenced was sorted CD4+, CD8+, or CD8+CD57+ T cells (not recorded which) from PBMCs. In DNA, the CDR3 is TGTGCCAGCAGCCAAGTTCGACAGGGAGGCCTCGAGCAGTACTTC. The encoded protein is CASSQVRQGGLEQYF. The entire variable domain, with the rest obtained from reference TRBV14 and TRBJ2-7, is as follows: EAGVTQFPSHSVIEKGQTVTLRCDPISGHDNLYWYRRVMGKEIKFLLHFVKESKQDESGMPNNRFLAERTGGTYSTLKVQPAELEDSGVYFCASSQVRQGGLEQYFGPGTRLTVT.